This T cell receptor (beta chain) was recorded in a study of T cells after posttransplantation cyclophosphamide. This clone was counted at least ten times. J lost 6 bases, V lost 3 bases, and 5 bases had no gene match. This CDR3 comprises 15 residues. Germline CDR1 and CDR2: SNHLY and FYNNEI. Produced via immunoSEQ multiplex PCR; TCRdb's table is partial and in-frame only. This table holds 30,000 to 50,000 clones with no singletons; the top ten claim approximately 5%. The sample comprised PBMCs. The rearrangement links TRBV2 to TRBJ1-2, with 12 bases fitting TRBD1. This TCR came from a woman in her forties or fifties in good health and a related stem cell transplant donor. CDR3 region: CASSDGTGGLDGYTF. For the CDR3, the DNA is TGTGCCAGCAGTGACGGGACAGGGGGCCTGGATGGCTACACCTTC.